The clone carrying this T cell receptor beta chain was counted once. The antigen remains undetermined. The data are from a study of human T cells and chemical hapten exposure. Study at large: From small differences in pooled library volume came most of the variation in per-sample TCR yields. Whole-study findings and limits: TCRs above 1 in 1000 frequency did not change with DPC sensitization.

Attachment of unique molecular identifiers to individual cDNA molecules was performed in the library. In the authors' workflow: Sample TCR counts, which ranged from roughly 20,000 to 750,000, had a median of 95,638. TCRdb reprocessed the 5' RACE reads with MiXCR, giving one entry per CDR3 protein. The V and J calls come from TCRdb's annotation, not from the publication. The sample lists 80,000 or so distinct CDR3 sequences; about 15% were seen once. Researchers extracted total RNA from unfractionated whole blood. V lost 4 bases, J lost 5 bases, and 7 bases stayed unmatched. Germline V gives CDR1 LGHDT, CDR2 YNNKEL (reference sequence). The length of the CDR3 is 16 residues.

The chain couples TRBV3-1 to TRBJ2-1; 11 bases agree with TRBD2. The receptor was isolated from a female donor in good health. DNA of the CDR3: TGTGCCAGCAGCCTAAGAGGGGGACTAGCGGACAATGAGCAGTTCTTC. Its translation: CASSLRGGLADNEQFF.